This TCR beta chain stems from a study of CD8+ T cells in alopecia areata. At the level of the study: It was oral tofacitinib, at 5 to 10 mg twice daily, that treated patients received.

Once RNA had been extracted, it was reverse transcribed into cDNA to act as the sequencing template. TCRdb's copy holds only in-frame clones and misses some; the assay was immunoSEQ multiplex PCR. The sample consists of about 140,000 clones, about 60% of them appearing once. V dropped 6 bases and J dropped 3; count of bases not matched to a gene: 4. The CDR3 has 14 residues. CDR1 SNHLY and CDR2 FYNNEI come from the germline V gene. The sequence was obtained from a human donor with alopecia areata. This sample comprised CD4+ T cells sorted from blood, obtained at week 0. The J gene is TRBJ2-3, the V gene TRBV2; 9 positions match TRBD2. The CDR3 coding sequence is TGTGCCAGCAGCGGGACTAGCTGGACAGATACGCAGTATTTT. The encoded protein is CASSGTSWTDTQYF.